Each of the 30 T cell receptor beta chains below was sequenced from the same sample in a study of shared clonotypes between healthy human individuals. This table comes from immunoSEQ multiplex PCR, and its TCRdb copy is limited to in-frame clones, with some not included. Of some 1.1 million clones in the sample, around three quarters were seen once. Sequenced: memory CD4+ T cells from PBMCs. Subset noted: CD45RA-negative fraction. The receptors derive from a man younger than 30 in good health. Some clones in this sample may be carry-over from other donors' samples.

The chain carries TRBV9 and TRBJ2-7, with TRBD1 identical over 7 bases. CDR1 is SGDLS and CDR2 is YYNGEE in the germline V gene. This CDR3 contains 14 residues. V trimming: 4 bases; J trimming: 5 bases; junction bases outside the gene matches: 9. The CDR3 nucleotides read TGTGCCAGCAGCACTAGACAGGGCGTCGACGAGCAGTACTTC. Residues: CASSTRQGVDEQYF.

V usage is TRBV2 and J usage is TRBJ2-7; 10 bases agree with TRBD2. The CDR3 is made up of 12 amino acids. Germline-derived CDR1 and CDR2 are SNHLY and FYNNEI. V lost 6 bases and J lost 11; bases outside the gene matches: 7. CDR3 sequence (DNA): TGTGCCAGCAGAGCGGGAGGGAGGGAGGAGTACTTC. This encodes CASRAGGREEYF.

The rearrangement links TRBV10-3 to TRBJ1-5; no clear D gene. The V gene lost 2 bases and the J gene lost 2 bases, with 4 bases spanning the gap. The CDR3 has 13 amino acids. Germline CDR1 is ENHRY and CDR2 is SYGVKD. CDR3 protein: CAISEGGNQPQHF. The CDR3 DNA reads TGTGCCATCAGTGAGGGAGGCAATCAGCCCCAGCATTTT.

The CDR3 here is CASSLGSWVQETQYF. Here the CDR3 DNA reads TGCGCCAGCAGCTTGGGGTCGTGGGTCCAAGAGACCCAGTACTTC. This chain joins TRBV5-1 and TRBJ2-5; D not resolved. V was pared by 0 bases and J by 1 base, with 10 bases between. Germline V CDR1 and CDR2: SGHRS, YFSETQ. The CDR3 consists of 15 residues.

The chain carries TRBV21-1 and TRBJ2-1; the D call of TRBD2 is as the table states it, not checked on the DNA. TRBV21-1 is an annotated pseudogene. This CDR3 spans 15 amino acids. CDR3 DNA: TGTGCCAGCAGCAAAGCAGCGGGAGGGCCCCCTGAGCAGTTCTTC. Encoded protein: CASSKAAGGPPEQFF.

The chain is built from TRBV18 and TRBJ1-1, with 9 positions matching TRBD1. Germline V gives CDR1 KGHSH, CDR2 LQKENI. V shed 3 bases, J shed 5 bases, and the junction held 4 bases outside the gene matches. The CDR3 extends over 14 amino acids. CDR3 in DNA: TGTGCCAGCTCACCGTTACAGGGGGCAACTGAAGCTTTCTTT. Protein: CASSPLQGATEAFF.

This clone was found once. This could be a read error, since a much larger clone is one nucleotide away. V gene TRBV30 combines with J gene TRBJ1-5, with a weak D call TRBD1 (5 bases). Trimming pared 6 bases from V and 3 bases from J, leaving 18 bases between. Per the germline V gene, CDR1 is GTSNPN and CDR2 is SVGIG (reference sequence). The CDR3 contains 15 residues. Here the CDR3 reads CACSTGQLDNQPQHF. CDR3 bases: TGTGCCTGTAGTACGGGGCAGCTAGACAATCAGCCCCAGCATTTT. Complete variable domain (other parts from reference TRBV30 and TRBJ1-5): SQTIHQWPATLVQPVGSPLSLECTVEGTSNPNLYWYRQAAGRGLQLLFYSVGIGQISSEVPQNLSASRPQDRQFILSSKKLLLSDSGFYLCACSTGQLDNQPQHFGDGTRLSIL.

The chain combines TRBV4-1 with TRBJ2-1; 8 nucleotides line up with TRBD1. The germline V gene has CDR1 MGHRA and CDR2 YSYEKL. The CDR3 extends over 20 amino acids. V shed 2 bases and J 4 bases; nucleotides not matched to a gene: 19. The CDR3 protein is CASSQHGDRLRAGRYNEQFF. The CDR3 region has the DNA TGCGCCAGCAGCCAACACGGGGACAGGCTTCGCGCGGGGCGTTACAATGAGCAGTTCTTC.

This clone was detected only once. V gene TRBV18 combines with J gene TRBJ2-7; 10 bases map to TRBD1. V lost 4 bases, J lost 5 bases, and 8 bases stayed unmatched. CDR1 and CDR2 from the germline V gene are KGHSH and LQKENI. The CDR3 has 15 amino acids. CDR3 amino acids: CASSLTGTGVDEQYF. The CDR3 bases are TGTGCCAGCTCACTAACCGGGACAGGGGTCGACGAGCAGTACTTC. Full variable domain (remainder filled in from reference TRBV18 and TRBJ2-7): NAGVMQNPRHLVRRRGQEARLRCSPMKGHSHVYWYRQLPEEGLKFMVYLQKENIIDESGMPKERFSAEFPKEGPSILRIQQVVRGDSAAYFCASSLTGTGVDEQYFGPGTRLTVT.

V is TRBV28 and J is TRBJ1-5; D remains ambiguous. CDR1 and CDR2 (germline): MDHEN, SYDVKM. The CDR3 is 15 amino acids. V dropped 7 bases and J dropped 4 bases, with 17 bases sitting between them. CDR3 sequence reads: CASTQDHGPNQPQHF. The CDR3, as DNA: TGTGCCAGCACCCAAGACCATGGGCCTAATCAGCCCCAGCATTTT.

V and J are TRBV30 and TRBJ1-5; 12 bases align to TRBD1. The germline gives CDR1 GTSNPN, CDR2 SVGIG (reference sequence). The junction had 6 bases not matched to a gene; V was cut back by 1 base and J by 5 bases. This CDR3 is 16 amino acids long. DNA of the CDR3: TGTGCCTGGAGTGCCCCCGGGACAGGGGGCTATCAGCCCCAGCATTTT. Protein product: CAWSAPGTGGYQPQHF.

The sample holds many counts of this clone. The rearrangement links TRBV28 to TRBJ2-7, with D perhaps matching TRBD1 or TRBD2 (6 bases each). The CDR3 extends over 15 amino acids. Germline CDR1 reads MDHEN; CDR2 reads SYDVKM. The V end was cut by 5 bases, the J end by 6 bases, with 20 bases between. Here the CDR3 DNA reads TGTGCCAGCAGTCCCCTCAGGGGACTCGGCTCCGAGCAGTACTTC. Its translation: CASSPLRGLGSEQYF.

This clone was seen more than once but under ten times. V is TRBV29-1 and J is TRBJ1-1; unclear D gene. Germline V gives CDR1 SQVTM, CDR2 ANQGSEA. The V and J ends lost 5 bases and 3 bases respectively, with 7 bases between them. This CDR3 has 11 residues. CDR3 sequence: CSVYRDTEAFF. The CDR3 nucleotides are TGCAGCGTTTACCGTGACACTGAAGCTTTCTTT.

The chain links TRBV18 to TRBJ1-5; no firm D call. Trimming cost V 1 base and J 3 bases, with 10 bases left between them. Germline assignment: CDR1 KGHSH and CDR2 LQKENI. The CDR3 runs 15 residues. The CDR3 protein is CASSPQYSYNQPQHF. The CDR3 bases are TGTGCCAGCTCACCACAGTACAGCTACAATCAGCCCCAGCATTTT.

The chain joins TRBV6-5 to TRBJ1-2; D remains ambiguous. CDR3 length: 14 amino acids. Trimming cost V 11 bases and J 0 bases, with 16 bases left between them. Germline V gene sequence: CDR1 MNHEY, CDR2 SVGAGI. CDR3: CAVGEVHPNYGYTF. The CDR3 DNA is TGTGCCGTCGGCGAGGTGCACCCTAACTATGGCTACACCTTC.

As for this clone: At one end, the junction sequence differs from germline, possibly due to a read error. The gene calls are TRBV6-6 and TRBJ2-7; 11 nucleotides agree with TRBD2. Germline CDR1 is MNHNY and CDR2 is SVGAGI (reference sequence). CDR3 length: 13 amino acids. CDR3 in amino acids: CASSFDTTSGDLF. The CDR3, as DNA: TGTGCCAGCAGTTTTGATACGACTAGCGGGGATTTGTTC.

This clone has a single count. The chain carries TRBV6-1 and TRBJ1-5, with D possibly matching TRBD1 (5 bases). The V end lost 5 bases, the J end lost 4 bases, and 15 bases lay between the germline ends. CDR3 length: 15 amino acids. Per germline, CDR1 MNHNS and CDR2 SASEGT. The CDR3 protein is CASSIPPTANQPQHF. The CDR3 nucleotides read TGTGCCAGCAGTATACCACCGACAGCAAATCAGCCCCAGCATTTT.

The chain carries TRBV6-5 and TRBJ1-4, with a possible D match to TRBD1 (6 bases). Deletions cut 8 bases from V and 0 bases from J, with 10 bases between. The CDR3 extends over 14 amino acids. Per the germline V gene, CDR1 is MNHEY and CDR2 is SVGAGI. The CDR3 protein is CASGRGTTNEKLFF. The CDR3 nucleotides are TGTGCCAGCGGCAGGGGAACAACTAATGAAAAACTGTTTTTT.

This chain connects TRBV11-3 to TRBJ1-1, with D tentatively TRBD1 (5 bases). CDR1 is SGHNT, CDR2 YENEEA, per germline. V gave up 0 bases and J gave up 10 bases, with 9 bases separating them. This CDR3 region has 12 residues. As DNA, the CDR3 is TGTGCCAGCAGCTTAGATCGGGGCACAGCTTTCTTT. As protein: CASSLDRGTAFF.

This clone has a count of ten or more. This rearrangement joins TRBV4-1 to TRBJ1-5, with TRBD1 identical over 7 bases. The CDR3 is 15 amino acids. V shed 2 bases, J shed 5 bases, and the junction held 6 bases outside the gene matches. Germline lookup yields CDR1 MGHRA and CDR2 YSYEKL. CDR3 bases: TGCGCCAGCAGCCAAATGGCAGGGGGAGATCAGCCCCAGCATTTT. Its translation is CASSQMAGGDQPQHF.

V and J are TRBV4-2 and TRBJ2-7; 12 bases fit TRBD2. Trimming cost V 1 base and J 2 bases; bases outside gene matches: 3. This CDR3 region has 16 residues. CDR1 LGHNA and CDR2 YNFKEQ come from the germline V gene. The CDR3 reads CASSQGTSGATYEQYF. The CDR3 DNA reads as TGTGCCAGCAGCCAAGGGACTAGCGGGGCCACCTACGAGCAGTACTTC.

Only one count was recorded for this clone. The chain links TRBV5-1 to TRBJ2-6; D is unresolved. Germline V gene data show CDR1 as SGHRS and CDR2 as YFSETQ. The CDR3 consists of 18 residues. The V end was cut by 4 bases, the J end by 1 base, with 18 bases between. CDR3 residues: CASSARPGSGSGANVLTF. CDR3 nucleotide sequence: TGCGCCAGCAGCGCCCGACCAGGATCAGGATCTGGGGCCAACGTCCTGACTTTC.

The rearrangement joins TRBV4-1 to TRBJ2-5, with TRBD2 identical over 7 bases. V shed 0 bases and J 3 bases; nucleotides not matched to a gene: 4. This CDR3 contains 15 residues. The germline CDR1 and CDR2 sequences are MGHRA and YSYEKL. CDR3: CASSQEGLAEETQYF. Written as DNA, the CDR3 is TGCGCCAGCAGCCAAGAGGGGCTAGCGGAAGAGACCCAGTACTTC.

This clone has a single count. The J gene is TRBJ2-5, the V gene TRBV5-1; 10 nucleotides match TRBD2. The ends lost 7 bases at V and 5 bases at J; junction bases unmatched: 11. CDR1 and CDR2 from the germline V gene are SGHRS and YFSETQ. This CDR3 is 15 amino acids long. The CDR3 spells CASGLTSGEGETQYF. The CDR3 DNA follows: TGCGCCAGCGGCCTCACTAGCGGGGAGGGGGAGACCCAGTACTTC.

This chain joins TRBV6-1 and TRBJ2-2; D remains unclear. This CDR3 spans 15 amino acids. Germline-derived CDR1 and CDR2 are MNHNS and SASEGT. Trimming removed 3 bases at V and 0 bases at J, with 8 bases between. CDR3 sequence: CASSEQTSNTGELFF. The CDR3 DNA sequence: TGTGCCAGCAGTGAGCAAACCTCGAACACCGGGGAGCTGTTTTTT.

On this clone itself: The sample has other DNA sequences that encode this CDR3 too. The chain employs TRBV12-5 and TRBJ2-2; D remains ambiguous. CDR3 length equals 11 residues. Trimming pared 6 bases from V and 5 bases from J, leaving 4 bases between. Germline CDR1 and CDR2: LGHNT and FRNRAP. CDR3 DNA sequence: TGTGCTAGTGGGGGAACCGGGGAGCTGTTTTTT. Encoded protein: CASGGTGELFF.

V is TRBV2 and J is TRBJ2-1; 11 positions match TRBD2. CDR3 size: 16 residues. Germline assignment: CDR1 SNHLY and CDR2 FYNNEI. Losses at the gene ends were 4 bases for V and 5 bases for J; bases not matched to a gene: 7. The CDR3 reads CASSAERLAGNNEQFF. CDR3 sequence (DNA): TGTGCCAGCAGTGCTGAGAGACTAGCGGGAAACAATGAGCAGTTCTTC.

This sequence joins TRBV27 and TRBJ2-6; D might be TRBD2 (5 bases). With 6 bases removed from V and 1 base from J, the gap between germline ends came to 10 bases. The germline CDR1 and CDR2 sequences are MNHEY and SMNVEV (reference sequence). The CDR3 is 15 residues long. The CDR3, as DNA: TGTGCCAGCAGCGGACTTTTATCTGGGGCCAACGTCCTGACTTTC. Translated: CASSGLLSGANVLTF. Looking up the rest from reference TRBV27 and TRBJ2-6 gives the full variable domain: EAQVTQNPRYLITVTGKKLTVTCSQNMNHEYMSWYRQDPGLGLRQIYYSMNVEVTDKGDVPEGYKVSRKEKRNFPLILESPSPNQTSLYFCASSGLLSGANVLTFGAGSRLTVL.

The chain joins TRBV7-2 to TRBJ2-1; 11 bases agree with TRBD2. The germline V gene encodes CDR1 SGHTA and CDR2 FQGNSA. V shed 8 bases and J 5 bases; nucleotides not matched to a gene: 11. The CDR3 spans 16 residues. Here the CDR3 reads CASPPPGTSGHNEQFF. Written as DNA, the CDR3 is TGTGCCAGCCCCCCTCCAGGGACTAGCGGACACAATGAGCAGTTCTTC.

V and J are TRBV27 and TRBJ1-3; D is undetermined. Per germline, CDR1 MNHEY and CDR2 SMNVEV (reference sequence). Trimming removed 5 bases at V and 8 bases at J, with 10 bases between. The CDR3 length is 12 residues. The CDR3 spells CASSPGLDTIYF. CDR3 nucleotides: TGTGCCAGCAGTCCGGGCCTGGACACCATATATTTT.